The TCR beta chain under discussion was sequenced for a study of blood T cells in healthy people across ages (dated by TCRdb to between 2014 and 2017). Turning to the overall study: In model experiments, template switching captured roughly one uniquely barcoded TCR beta cDNA molecule for every two T cells. The study measured age-related changes in TCR beta repertoire diversity using deep sequencing normalized with unique cDNA molecular identifiers. The donors were split into four age groups: young (average around 15 years), middle-aged (around 40), aged (around 67) and long-lived (under 85). To avoid experimental bias, donors of different ages were randomly spread across the sequencing lanes. The study analyzed two additional independent replicas of 1 million unique cDNA reads from the same blood draw for two donors, one aged 18 to 30 and one aged 80 or older.

Inclusive of the bounding cysteine and phenylalanine, the CDR3 is 14 residues long. The entry retains the CDR3 DNA only, 42 bases that are in frame from base 1. V is pruned by 4 bases and J by 9 bases, leaving 3 bases of the junction without a gene match. The CDR1 and CDR2 encoded by the germline V gene are SGHTA and FQGTGA. The library was produced with 5' RACE. Instrument on record: Illumina HiSeq 2500. A second PCR of about 7 to 12 cycles was performed with a sample-barcoded 5' primer and a J-beta primer mix. A template-switch 5' adaptor carrying 12 random nucleotides introduced a unique molecular identifier onto each TCR beta cDNA molecule. At least 2.5 million CDR3-containing paired-end reads were obtained from each sample. The Mint cDNA synthesis kit, primed by a TRBC-specific oligonucleotide, was used to synthesize first-strand cDNA from all RNA. All cDNA was treated with uracil-DNA glycosylase and then went through a first 18-cycle PCR with the universal primers M1SS and BC2_uni_R. The study's own analysis went as follows. Normalization of each sample was performed by random selection of 1 million high-quality reads, each carrying a distinct molecular identifier. Reads with shared molecular identifiers were discarded instead of being binned into consensus sequences. MiTCR, with a Q25 quality threshold and the strictest error-elimination algorithm, was used for CDR3 identification, clonotype clustering and error correction. A nonparametric unseen species model using Euler transformation provided a lower-bound estimate of total TCR beta diversity. Using fastp at Q25 and MiXCR, TCRdb reprocessed the public reads and kept productive beta chains. One record per CDR3 amino acid sequence lists the most common genes and DNA. TCRdb's processing, not the authors' own work, is the source of the V and J calls. In all, the sample holds roughly 1,500,000 distinct CDR3 sequences, and approximately 38% of those were seen once. Of the sample, less than 8% is held by the ten largest clones.

Overall study results and their limits: Observed TCR beta diversity per million T cells fell roughly linearly with age, and a significant reduction was already apparent by age about 36. Because profiling used bulk unsorted PBMCs, naive and antigen-experienced compartments could not be compared conclusively. Compared with the aged group, the long-lived group had more naive CD4+ T cells, fewer expanded clones and increased TCR diversity, suggesting age selection. Total diversity estimates from one million sequenced T cells were considered lower bounds and underestimates. Because the CMV infection status of the donors was unknown, age-related changes in expanded clonotypes may potentially have been confounded. A strong correlation was found between observed TCR beta diversity and the percentage of naive T cells measured by flow cytometry.

The donors were roughly 40 Caucasian individuals from Russia, aged roughly 6 to 100 years, who were systemically healthy. About 10 milliliters of peripheral blood were collected from each donor into EDTA-treated Vacutainer tubes. Ficoll-Paque density-gradient centrifugation was used to isolate PBMCs, with at least 7 million per sample. Total RNA, at least 6 micrograms per sample, was extracted from PBMCs with Trizol reagent. Naive CD45RAhigh/CD27high T cell percentages were measured by flow cytometry on a PBMC aliquot from every donor. On this clonotype: Its recognized antigen is unknown. Base qualities were left out, and no much larger clone turns up one base away.

The rearranged chain carries TRBV7-3 and TRBJ1-6, with TRBD1 identical over 10 junction bases. The sample consisted of blood. This receptor was obtained from a woman aged 18-29 years in good health. The CDR3 region: CASSSGQGVSPLHF. The DNA reads TGTGCCAGCAGCTCCGGACAGGGGGTTTCACCCCTCCACTTT.